Following are 17 T cell receptor beta chains from one sample sequenced in a study of early stage breast cancer tumors. TCRdb's table, derived via immunoSEQ multiplex PCR, lists solely in-frame clones and lacks some. Here the sample spans more than 65,000 clones, approximately 84% being singletons. Sequencing was carried out using blood. The source of these receptors is a person aged 40 to 50 with breast cancer.

This clone was seen a single time. The V and J genes are TRBV9 and TRBJ2-1, with TRBD2 identical over 8 bases. Germline CDR1 reads SGDLS; CDR2 reads YYNGEE. This CDR3 comprises 17 residues. The trim removed 4 bases at V and 3 bases at J, leaving 12 bases unmatched. CDR3 sequence (DNA): TGTGCCAGCAGCCCCGAGACCGGGAGGGGATTCTACAATGAGCAGTTCTTC. It specifies CASSPETGRGFYNEQFF.

This clone came up once. The chain carries TRBV28 and TRBJ1-2; D uncertain. Germline V gene lookup returns CDR1 MDHEN and CDR2 SYDVKM. Trimming took 8 bases from V and 8 from J, leaving 18 bases between them. The CDR3 loop spans 13 amino acids. CDR3 bases: TGTGCCAGCGGGCTCGAGAAATTTGGCGGCTACACCTTC. Its protein product is CASGLEKFGGYTF.

The chain has TRBV28 and TRBJ1-5; TRBD1 agrees at 9 bases. The CDR3 spans 14 residues. Germline values: CDR1 MDHEN, CDR2 SYDVKM. Trimming at V came to 6 bases and at J to 6 bases, leaving 6 bases not matched to a gene. The CDR3 spells CASRPQGAGQPQHF. The CDR3 DNA follows: TGTGCCAGCAGGCCACAGGGGGCGGGTCAGCCCCAGCATTTT.

The rearrangement uses TRBV6-6 and TRBJ2-5, with 7 bases identical to TRBD2. CDR3 length: 16 amino acids. Looked up from germline, CDR1 is MNHNY and CDR2 is SVGAGI (reference sequence). Unmatched junction bases numbered 17, after V lost 8 bases and J lost 5 bases. The CDR3 loop reads CASVARGSGSGETQYF. The CDR3 coding sequence is TGTGCCAGCGTGGCCCGCGGGAGTGGTTCGGGGGAGACCCAGTACTTC.

The chain links TRBV18 to TRBJ2-3; the D gene is possibly TRBD2 (6 bases). The V gene lost 3 bases and the J gene lost 2 bases, with 12 bases spanning the gap. This CDR3 region has 15 residues. Germline V CDR1 and CDR2: KGHSH, LQKENI. The CDR3: CASSPGLKNTDTQYF. The CDR3, as DNA: TGTGCCAGCTCACCGGGACTTAAAAACACAGATACGCAGTATTTT. Filled out from reference TRBV18 and TRBJ2-3, the complete variable domain reads NAGVMQNPRHLVRRRGQEARLRCSPMKGHSHVYWYRQLPEEGLKFMVYLQKENIIDESGMPKERFSAEFPKEGPSILRIQQVVRGDSAAYFCASSPGLKNTDTQYFGPGTRLTVL.

The chain uses TRBV28 and TRBJ2-7, with TRBD2 matching 7 bases. The CDR3 is 15 amino acids. CDR1 is MDHEN and CDR2 is SYDVKM in the germline V gene. V trimming: 3 bases; J trimming: 2 bases; junction bases outside the gene matches: 7. The CDR3 is CASSFSSSGTYEQYF. The CDR3 DNA sequence: TGTGCCAGCAGTTTCTCTTCTAGCGGTACCTACGAGCAGTACTTC.

J is TRBJ1-1 and V is TRBV19; D is undetermined. The V end was cut by 4 bases, the J end by 1 base, with 4 bases between. This CDR3 has 12 amino acids. CDR1 and CDR2 (germline): LNHDA, SQIVND (reference sequence). CDR3 DNA: TGTGCCAGTAGTACCTCGAACACTGAAGCTTTCTTT. It yields the protein CASSTSNTEAFF.

The J gene is TRBJ2-7, the V gene TRBV7-6; tentatively, D is TRBD1 (6 bases). V was clipped by 4 bases and J by 3 bases, with 19 bases between them. Germline-derived CDR1 and CDR2 are SGHVS and FNYEAQ. The CDR3 has 16 residues. CDR3 DNA sequence: TGTGCCAGCAGCTCCGGCCCTTCAGGGGTCTACTACGAGCAGTACTTC. Amino acid sequence: CASSSGPSGVYYEQYF.

This clone came up once. The chain recombines TRBV10-3 with TRBJ1-4; 10 bases fit TRBD1. Germline assignment: CDR1 ENHRY and CDR2 SYGVKD. V shed 6 bases, J shed 8 bases, and the junction held 3 bases outside the gene matches. CDR3 length: 13 amino acids. CDR3 nucleotide sequence: TGTGCCATCAGCGGACAGGGGGGCGAAAAACTGTTTTTT. Residues: CAISGQGGEKLFF.

This rearrangement joins TRBV6-1 to TRBJ2-3; no definite D call. Per germline, CDR1 MNHNS and CDR2 SASEGT. The CDR3 loop spans 13 amino acids. The V end was cut by 4 bases, the J end by 2 bases, with 7 bases between. In DNA, the CDR3 is TGTGCCAGCAGTGGAAGGGTCACAGATACGCAGTATTTT. Translation gives CASSGRVTDTQYF.

This clone showed up just a few times. The chain combines TRBV27 with TRBJ2-2; D is unresolved. The CDR3 consists of 11 residues. Trimming pared 6 bases from V and 5 bases from J, leaving 4 bases between. Germline V gives CDR1 MNHEY, CDR2 SMNVEV (reference sequence). CDR3 amino acids: CASRATGELFF. The CDR3 DNA follows: TGTGCCAGCAGAGCAACCGGGGAGCTGTTTTTT.

This rearrangement joins TRBV2 to TRBJ2-5; 7 bases line up with TRBD1. Trimming took 8 bases from V and 3 from J; bases not matched to a gene: 3. The CDR3 is 12 amino acids. Germline CDR1 reads SNHLY; CDR2 reads FYNNEI. This CDR3 reads CASHRGKETQYF. CDR3 coding DNA: TGTGCCAGCCACAGGGGAAAAGAGACCCAGTACTTC.

The V and J genes are TRBV2 and TRBJ2-7, with D unresolved. Germline V gene sequence: CDR1 SNHLY, CDR2 FYNNEI. The CDR3 length is 12 residues. Trimming took off 5 bases at V and 6 bases at J, with 11 bases between the two ends. The CDR3 here is CASSQDRSEQYF. The CDR3 nucleotides are TGTGCCAGCAGTCAGGACCGTTCCGAGCAGTACTTC.

This chain uses TRBV5-1 with TRBJ2-7; 12 positions agree with TRBD2. Trimming at V came to 4 bases and at J to 0 bases, leaving 2 bases not matched to a gene. The germline V gene encodes CDR1 SGHRS and CDR2 YFSETQ. The CDR3 consists of 15 residues. CDR3 DNA: TGCGCCAGCAGCACGGGACTAGCGGGCTCCTACGAGCAGTACTTC. Translating it yields CASSTGLAGSYEQYF.

The V gene is TRBV29-1, the J gene TRBJ1-5, with a possible D match to TRBD1 (6 bases). The V gene's germline CDR1 is SQVTM and CDR2 ANQGSEA. V lost 6 bases to trimming and J lost 2 bases, with 11 bases between them. The CDR3 extends over 13 amino acids. CDR3 in DNA: TGCAGCGTCAAGGGGGTCGGCAATCAGCCCCAGCATTTT. Translation: CSVKGVGNQPQHF.

The V call is TRBV27, the J call TRBJ1-3; a weak D match, TRBD1 (5 bases). The CDR3 spans 16 residues. V shed 5 bases and J shed 0 bases, with 14 bases lying between them. Germline-derived CDR1 and CDR2 are MNHEY and SMNVEV (reference sequence). The CDR3, as DNA: TGTGCCAGCAGTCAAGGGAGCAGGGCCTCTGGAAACACCATATATTTT. It codes for CASSQGSRASGNTIYF.

The V gene is TRBV19, the J gene TRBJ2-1; the D gene is possibly TRBD2 (5 bases). Germline lookup yields CDR1 LNHDA and CDR2 SQIVND (reference sequence). The CDR3 covers 12 residues. Trimming removed 5 bases from V and 4 bases from J, with 6 bases in between. CDR3 DNA: TGTGCCAGTAGTCCGGGATACAATGAGCAGTTCTTC. As protein: CASSPGYNEQFF.